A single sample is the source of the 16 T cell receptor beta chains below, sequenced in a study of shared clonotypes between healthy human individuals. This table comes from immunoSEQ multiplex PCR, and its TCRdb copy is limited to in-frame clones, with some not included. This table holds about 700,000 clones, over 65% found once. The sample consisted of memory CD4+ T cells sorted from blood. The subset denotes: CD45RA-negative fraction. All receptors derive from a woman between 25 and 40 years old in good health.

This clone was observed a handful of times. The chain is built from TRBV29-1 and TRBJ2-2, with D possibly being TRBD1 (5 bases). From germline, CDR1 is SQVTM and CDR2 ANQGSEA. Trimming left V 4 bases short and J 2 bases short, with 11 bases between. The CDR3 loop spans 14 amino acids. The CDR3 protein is CSVGSWTNTGELFF. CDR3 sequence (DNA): TGCAGCGTTGGGTCTTGGACAAACACCGGGGAGCTGTTTTTT.

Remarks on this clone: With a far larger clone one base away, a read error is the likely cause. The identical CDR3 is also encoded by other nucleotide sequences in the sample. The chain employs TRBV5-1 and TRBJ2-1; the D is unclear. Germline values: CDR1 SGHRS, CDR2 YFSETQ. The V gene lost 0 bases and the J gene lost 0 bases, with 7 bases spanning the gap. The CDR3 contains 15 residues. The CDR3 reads CASSLARSSYNEQFF. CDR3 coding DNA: TGCGCCAGCAGCTTGGCCAGGAGCTCCTACAATGAGCAGTTCTTC.

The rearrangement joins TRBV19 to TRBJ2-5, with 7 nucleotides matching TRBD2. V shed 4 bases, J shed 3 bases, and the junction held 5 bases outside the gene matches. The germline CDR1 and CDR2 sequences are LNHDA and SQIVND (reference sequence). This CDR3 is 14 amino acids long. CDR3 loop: CASSKRGLEETQYF. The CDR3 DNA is TGTGCCAGTAGTAAGCGGGGATTAGAAGAGACCCAGTACTTC.

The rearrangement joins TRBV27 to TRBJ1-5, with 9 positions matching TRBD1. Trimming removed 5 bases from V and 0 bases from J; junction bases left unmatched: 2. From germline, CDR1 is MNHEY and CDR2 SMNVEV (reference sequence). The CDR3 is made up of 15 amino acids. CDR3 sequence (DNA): TGTGCCAGCAGTAAGGACAGGGGTAGCAATCAGCCCCAGCATTTT. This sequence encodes CASSKDRGSNQPQHF.

The CDR3: CASSLDLDPGGNEQFF. Here the CDR3 DNA reads TGTGCCAGCAGCTTAGATTTGGACCCTGGGGGGAATGAGCAGTTCTTC. The rearrangement links TRBV7-9 to TRBJ2-1, with D possibly TRBD2 on 6 matching bases. Deletions cut 1 base from V and 7 bases from J, with 17 bases between. This CDR3 region has 16 residues. The germline gives CDR1 SEHNR, CDR2 FQNEAQ (reference sequence).

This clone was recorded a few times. CDR3 region: CASFAGEFYEQFF. For the CDR3, the DNA is TGTGCCAGCTTCGCGGGTGAGTTCTATGAGCAGTTCTTC. The chain has TRBV6-1 and TRBJ2-1, with D possibly TRBD2 on 5 matching bases. Germline V gene sequence: CDR1 MNHNS, CDR2 SASEGT. The CDR3 runs 13 residues. With 8 bases removed from V and 8 bases from J, the gap between germline ends came to 16 bases.

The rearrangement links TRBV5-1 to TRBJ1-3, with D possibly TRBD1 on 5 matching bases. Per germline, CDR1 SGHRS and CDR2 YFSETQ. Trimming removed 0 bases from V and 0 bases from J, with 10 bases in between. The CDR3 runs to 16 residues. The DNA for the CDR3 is TGCGCCAGCAGCTTGGTATACACAGGCTCTGGAAACACCATATATTTT. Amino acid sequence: CASSLVYTGSGNTIYF.

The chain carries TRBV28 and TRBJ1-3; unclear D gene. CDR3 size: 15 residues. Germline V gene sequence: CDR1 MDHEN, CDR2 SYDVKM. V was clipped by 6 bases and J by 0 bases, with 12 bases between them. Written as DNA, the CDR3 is TGTGCCAGCAGCCCTGGACTCTTCTCTGGAAACACCATATATTTT. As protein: CASSPGLFSGNTIYF.

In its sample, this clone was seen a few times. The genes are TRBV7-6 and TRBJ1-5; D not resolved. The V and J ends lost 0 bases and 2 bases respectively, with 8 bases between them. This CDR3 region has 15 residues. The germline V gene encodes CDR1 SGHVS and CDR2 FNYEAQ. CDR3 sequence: CASSLAGGGNQPQHF. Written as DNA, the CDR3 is TGTGCCAGCAGCTTAGCGGGTGGGGGCAATCAGCCCCAGCATTTT.

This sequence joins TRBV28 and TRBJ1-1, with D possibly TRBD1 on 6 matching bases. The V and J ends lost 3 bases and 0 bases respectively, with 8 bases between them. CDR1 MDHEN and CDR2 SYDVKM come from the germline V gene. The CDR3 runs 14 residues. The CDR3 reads CASSFQGMNTEAFF. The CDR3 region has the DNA TGTGCCAGCAGTTTCCAGGGGATGAACACTGAAGCTTTCTTT.

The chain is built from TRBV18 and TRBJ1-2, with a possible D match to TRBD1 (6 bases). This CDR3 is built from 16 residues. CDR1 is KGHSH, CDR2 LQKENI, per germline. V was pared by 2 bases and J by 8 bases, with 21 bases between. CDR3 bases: TGTGCCAGCTCACCATTCTCAAACAGGGAGGCTGAAGGCTACACCTTC. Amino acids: CASSPFSNREAEGYTF.

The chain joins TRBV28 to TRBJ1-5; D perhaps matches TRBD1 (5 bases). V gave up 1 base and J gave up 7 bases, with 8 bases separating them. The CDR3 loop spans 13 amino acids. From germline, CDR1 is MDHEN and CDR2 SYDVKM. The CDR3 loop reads CASSLFTGQPQHF. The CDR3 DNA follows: TGTGCCAGCAGTTTATTCACAGGACAGCCCCAGCATTTT. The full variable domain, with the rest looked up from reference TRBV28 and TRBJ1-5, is DVKVTQSSRYLVKRTGEKVFLECVQDMDHENMFWYRQDPGLGLRLIYFSYDVKMKEKGDIPEGYSVSREKKERFSLILESASTNQTSMYLCASSLFTGQPQHFGDGTRLSIL.

CDR3 region: CASSGDRGINEQFF. In DNA form, the CDR3 reads TGCGCCAGCAGTGGGGACAGGGGGATCAATGAGCAGTTCTTC. This rearrangement joins TRBV10-1 to TRBJ2-1, with TRBD1 matching over 11 bases. The V gene end was trimmed by 4 bases and the J gene end by 6 bases; junction bases not matched to a gene: 2. Germline V gene sequence: CDR1 WNHNN, CDR2 SYGVQD (reference sequence). This CDR3 spans 14 amino acids.

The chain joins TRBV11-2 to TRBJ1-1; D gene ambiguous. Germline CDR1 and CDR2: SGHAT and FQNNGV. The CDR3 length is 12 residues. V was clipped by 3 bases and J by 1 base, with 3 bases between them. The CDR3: CASSLRNTEAFF. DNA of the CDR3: TGTGCCAGCAGCTTGAGGAACACTGAAGCTTTCTTT.

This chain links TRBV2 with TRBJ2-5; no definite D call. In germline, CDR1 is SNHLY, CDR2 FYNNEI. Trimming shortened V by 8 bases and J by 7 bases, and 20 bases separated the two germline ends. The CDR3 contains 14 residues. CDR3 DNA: TGTGCCAGCGTGTACGACAATTTAGTTGGGACCCAGTACTTC. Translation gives CASVYDNLVGTQYF.

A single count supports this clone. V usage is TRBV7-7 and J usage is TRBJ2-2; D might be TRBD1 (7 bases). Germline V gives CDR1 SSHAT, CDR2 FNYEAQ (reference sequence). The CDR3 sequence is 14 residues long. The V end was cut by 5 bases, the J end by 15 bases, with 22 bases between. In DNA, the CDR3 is TGTGCCAGCAGCAACGTTCGACAGGGTGGGGGGTTGTTTTTT. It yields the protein CASSNVRQGGGLFF.